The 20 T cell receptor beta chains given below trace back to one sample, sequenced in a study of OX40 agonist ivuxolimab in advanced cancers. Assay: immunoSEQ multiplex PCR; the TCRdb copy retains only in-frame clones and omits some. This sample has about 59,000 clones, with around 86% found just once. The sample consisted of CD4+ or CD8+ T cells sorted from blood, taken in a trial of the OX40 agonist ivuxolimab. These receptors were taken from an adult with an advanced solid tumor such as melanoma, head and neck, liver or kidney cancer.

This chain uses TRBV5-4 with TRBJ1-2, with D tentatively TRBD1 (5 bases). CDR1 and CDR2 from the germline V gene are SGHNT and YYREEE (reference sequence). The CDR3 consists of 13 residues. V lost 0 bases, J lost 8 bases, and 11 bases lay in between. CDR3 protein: CASSLDRYRGYTF. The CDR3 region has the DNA TGTGCCAGCAGCTTGGACAGGTATAGGGGCTACACCTTC.

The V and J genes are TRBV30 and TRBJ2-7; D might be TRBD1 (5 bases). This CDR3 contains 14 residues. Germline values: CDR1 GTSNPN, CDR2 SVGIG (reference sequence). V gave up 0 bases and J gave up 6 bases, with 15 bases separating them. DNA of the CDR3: TGTGCCTGGAGTGTACCCTCCAGGGTAGGCGAGCAGTACTTC. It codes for CAWSVPSRVGEQYF.

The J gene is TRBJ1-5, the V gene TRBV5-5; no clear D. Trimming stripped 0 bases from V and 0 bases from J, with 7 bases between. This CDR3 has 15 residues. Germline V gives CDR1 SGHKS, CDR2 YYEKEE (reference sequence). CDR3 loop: CASSLVANSNQPQHF. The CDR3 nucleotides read TGTGCCAGCAGCTTGGTAGCAAATAGCAATCAGCCCCAGCATTTT.

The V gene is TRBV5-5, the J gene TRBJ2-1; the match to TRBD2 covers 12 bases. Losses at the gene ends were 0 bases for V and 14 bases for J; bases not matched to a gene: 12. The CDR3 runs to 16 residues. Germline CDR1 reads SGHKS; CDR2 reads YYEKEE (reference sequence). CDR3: CASSLGGTSGYLREFF. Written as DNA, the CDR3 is TGTGCCAGCAGCTTGGGAGGGACTAGCGGGTACCTAAGGGAGTTCTTC.

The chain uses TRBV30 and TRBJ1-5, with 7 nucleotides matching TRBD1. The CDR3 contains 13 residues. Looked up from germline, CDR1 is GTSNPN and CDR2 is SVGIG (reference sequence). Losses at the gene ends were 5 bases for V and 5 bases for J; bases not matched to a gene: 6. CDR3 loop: CAWAGTDDQPQHF. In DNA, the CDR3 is TGTGCCTGGGCCGGGACAGACGATCAGCCCCAGCATTTT.

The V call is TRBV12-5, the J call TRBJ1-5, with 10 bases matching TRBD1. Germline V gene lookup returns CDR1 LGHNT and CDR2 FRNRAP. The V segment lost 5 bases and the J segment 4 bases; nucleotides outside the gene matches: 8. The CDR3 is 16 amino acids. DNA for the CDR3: TGTGCTAGTGGTCTGGGACAGGGGTCGGGAAATCAGCCCCAGCATTTT. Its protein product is CASGLGQGSGNQPQHF.

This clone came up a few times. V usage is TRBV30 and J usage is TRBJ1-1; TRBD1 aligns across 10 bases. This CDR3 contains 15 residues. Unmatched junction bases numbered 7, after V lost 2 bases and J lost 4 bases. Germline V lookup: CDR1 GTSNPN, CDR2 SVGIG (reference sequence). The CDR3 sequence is CAWSSDRGRATEAFF. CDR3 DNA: TGTGCCTGGAGTTCCGACAGGGGGCGGGCCACTGAAGCTTTCTTT.

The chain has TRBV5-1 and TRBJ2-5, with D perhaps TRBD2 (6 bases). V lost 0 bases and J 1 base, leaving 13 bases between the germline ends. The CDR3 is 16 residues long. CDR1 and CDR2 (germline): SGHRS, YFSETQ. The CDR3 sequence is CASSLGGVGPQETQYF. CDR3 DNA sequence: TGCGCCAGCAGCTTGGGGGGGGTCGGACCCCAAGAGACCCAGTACTTC.

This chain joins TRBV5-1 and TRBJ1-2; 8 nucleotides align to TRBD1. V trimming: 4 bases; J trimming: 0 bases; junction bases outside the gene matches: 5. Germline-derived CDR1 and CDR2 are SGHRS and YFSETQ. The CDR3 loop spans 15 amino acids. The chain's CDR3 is CASSPLGQANYGYTF. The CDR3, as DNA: TGCGCCAGCAGCCCCCTGGGACAGGCTAACTATGGCTACACCTTC.

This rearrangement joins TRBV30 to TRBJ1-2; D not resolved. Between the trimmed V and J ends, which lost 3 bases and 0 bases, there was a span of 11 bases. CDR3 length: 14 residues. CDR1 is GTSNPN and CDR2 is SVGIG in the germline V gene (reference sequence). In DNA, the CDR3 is TGTGCCTGGAGAACCCAAGCAGCTAACTATGGCTACACCTTC. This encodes CAWRTQAANYGYTF.

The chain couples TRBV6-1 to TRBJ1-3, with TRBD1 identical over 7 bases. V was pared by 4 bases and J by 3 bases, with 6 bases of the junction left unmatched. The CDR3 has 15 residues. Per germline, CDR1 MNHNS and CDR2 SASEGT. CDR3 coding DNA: TGTGCCAGCAGTGTACAGGGGATAGGTGGAAACACCATATATTTT. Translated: CASSVQGIGGNTIYF.

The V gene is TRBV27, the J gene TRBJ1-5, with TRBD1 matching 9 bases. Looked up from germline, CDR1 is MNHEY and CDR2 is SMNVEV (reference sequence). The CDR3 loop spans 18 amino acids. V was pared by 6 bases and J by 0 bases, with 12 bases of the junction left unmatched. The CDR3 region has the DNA TGTGCCAGCAGCTTTATAGGGGACAGGGCTTATAGCAATCAGCCCCAGCATTTT. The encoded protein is CASSFIGDRAYSNQPQHF.

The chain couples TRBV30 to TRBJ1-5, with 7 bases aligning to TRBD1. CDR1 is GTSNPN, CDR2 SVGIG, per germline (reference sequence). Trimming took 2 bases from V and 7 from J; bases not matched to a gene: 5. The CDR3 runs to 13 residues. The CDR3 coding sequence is TGTGCCTGGAGTAGACAGGGCGGGCAGCCCCAGCATTTT. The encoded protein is CAWSRQGGQPQHF.

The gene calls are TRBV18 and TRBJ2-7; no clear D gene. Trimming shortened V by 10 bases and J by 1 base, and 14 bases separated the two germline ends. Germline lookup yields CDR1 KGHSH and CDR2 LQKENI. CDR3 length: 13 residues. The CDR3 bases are TGTGCCACCACCTGGGGTCGGTCCTACGAGCAGTACTTC. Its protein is CATTWGRSYEQYF.

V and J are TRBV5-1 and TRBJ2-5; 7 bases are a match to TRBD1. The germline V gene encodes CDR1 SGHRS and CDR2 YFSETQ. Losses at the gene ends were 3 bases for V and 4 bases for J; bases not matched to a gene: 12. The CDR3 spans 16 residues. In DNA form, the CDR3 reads TGCGCCAGCAGCTCGGGAAGACAGGGAAGCGGAGAGACCCAGTACTTC. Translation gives CASSSGRQGSGETQYF.

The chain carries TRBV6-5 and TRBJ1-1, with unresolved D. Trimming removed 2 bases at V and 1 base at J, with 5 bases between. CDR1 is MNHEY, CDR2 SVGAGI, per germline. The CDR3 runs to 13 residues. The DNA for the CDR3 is TGTGCCAGCAGTTACCGAGGGAACACTGAAGCTTTCTTT. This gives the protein CASSYRGNTEAFF.

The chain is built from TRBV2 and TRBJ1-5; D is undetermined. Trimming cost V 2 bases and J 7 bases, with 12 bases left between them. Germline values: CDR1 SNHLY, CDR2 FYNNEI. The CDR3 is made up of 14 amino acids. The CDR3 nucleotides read TGTGCCAGCAGTGAAAGTTGGGAGTACCAGCCCCAGCATTTT. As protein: CASSESWEYQPQHF.

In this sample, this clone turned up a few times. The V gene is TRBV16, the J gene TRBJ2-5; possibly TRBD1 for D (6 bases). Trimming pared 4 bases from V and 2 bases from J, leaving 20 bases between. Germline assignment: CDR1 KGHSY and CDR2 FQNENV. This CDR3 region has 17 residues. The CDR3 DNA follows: TGTGCCAGCAGCCCGACCAACAGGGCGCCCTATCAAGAGACCCAGTACTTC. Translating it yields CASSPTNRAPYQETQYF.

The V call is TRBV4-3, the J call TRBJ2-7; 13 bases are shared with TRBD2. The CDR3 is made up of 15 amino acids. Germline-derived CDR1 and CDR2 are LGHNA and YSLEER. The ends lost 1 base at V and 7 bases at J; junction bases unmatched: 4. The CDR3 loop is CASSQGTSGSWEQYF. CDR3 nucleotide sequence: TGCGCCAGCAGCCAAGGGACTAGCGGGAGTTGGGAGCAGTACTTC.

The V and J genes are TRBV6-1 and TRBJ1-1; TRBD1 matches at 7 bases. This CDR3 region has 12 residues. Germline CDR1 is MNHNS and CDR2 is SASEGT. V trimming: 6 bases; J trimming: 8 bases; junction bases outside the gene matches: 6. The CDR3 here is CASRTGRGEAFF. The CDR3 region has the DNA TGTGCCAGCAGGACAGGGCGCGGGGAAGCTTTCTTT.